The 28 T cell receptor beta chains presented below share a single source sample, sequenced in a study of T cells in Graves' hyperthyroidism and ophthalmopathy. The TCR beta CDR3 regions underwent amplification using RNA transcripts as the source. The TCR CDR3 first-round RT-PCR relied on the HTBI primer set. TCRdb re-derived calls from the multiplex PCR reads in MiXCR, one entry per CDR3 protein. The table shows about 560,000 distinct CDR3 sequences, with 15% to 18% occurring only once. The sample taken for sequencing was blood. Receptors were obtained from a woman in her twenties or thirties with Graves' hyperthyroidism.

This clonotype was counted at least ten times. The V and J genes are TRBV30 and TRBJ2-7; D not certain. Germline-derived CDR1 and CDR2 are GTSNPN and SVGIG (reference sequence). Between the trimmed V and J ends, which lost 1 base and 0 bases, there was a span of 7 bases. The CDR3 has 13 amino acids. CDR3 sequence reads: CAWSEAVSYEQYF. DNA of the CDR3: TGTGCCTGGAGTGAGGCAGTCTCCTACGAGCAGTACTTC.

In its sample, this clonotype was seen many times. The rearrangement joins TRBV12-3 or TRBV12-4 to TRBJ1-4; TRBD1 aligns across 9 bases. CDR3 length: 14 amino acids. J gave up 5 bases and V 6 bases, and 4 bases lay outside the gene matches. The CDR3 sequence is CASSLDRGNEKLFF. The DNA of the CDR3 is TGTGCCAGCAGCCTCGACAGGGGGAATGAAAAACTGTTTTTT.

This clonotype was counted many times. The gene calls are TRBV6-2 or TRBV6-3 and TRBJ1-2, with a weak D call TRBD1 (5 bases). CDR1 is MNHEY and CDR2 is SVGEGT in the germline V gene. CDR3 length: 16 amino acids. V was pared by 5 bases and J by 3 bases, with 19 bases between. The CDR3 DNA reads as TGTGCCAGCAGTACACCAGGGAAGGGCCTGGACTATGGCTACACCTTC. It codes for CASSTPGKGLDYGYTF.

V and J are TRBV30 and TRBJ2-3; 11 nucleotides align to TRBD1. V was pared by 3 bases and J by 5 bases, with 7 bases of the junction left unmatched. The CDR3 runs 15 residues. Germline-derived CDR1 and CDR2 are GTSNPN and SVGIG (reference sequence). CDR3 sequence reads: CAWSRTGGEGDTQYF. CDR3 nucleotides: TGTGCCTGGAGCCGGACAGGGGGCGAGGGAGATACGCAGTATTTT.

V is TRBV2 and J is TRBJ2-3, with D unclear. The CDR3 consists of 15 residues. Germline V CDR1 and CDR2: SNHLY, FYNNEI. Trimming took off 6 bases at V and 1 base at J, with 14 bases between the two ends. The CDR3 coding sequence is TGTGCCAGCAGCCCTACCGTATTCGGCACAGATACGCAGTATTTT. The encoded protein is CASSPTVFGTDTQYF.

The genes are TRBV6-4 and TRBJ2-1; 13 nucleotides agree with TRBD2. Germline V gene data show CDR1 as MRHNA and CDR2 as SNTAGT. The CDR3 spans 16 residues. The ends lost 3 bases at V and 4 bases at J; junction bases unmatched: 3. The CDR3 DNA sequence: TGTGCCAGCAGTGAAGGGACTAGCGGGGCATACAATGAGCAGTTCTTC. Translated: CASSEGTSGAYNEQFF.

This clonotype was seen ten or more times. V gene TRBV28 combines with J gene TRBJ2-3; D perhaps matches TRBD1 (6 bases). CDR1 is MDHEN, CDR2 SYDVKM, per germline. The CDR3 consists of 18 residues. The V and J ends lost 3 bases and 0 bases respectively, with 19 bases between them. The CDR3 reads CASSLGLQGPRSTDTQYF. CDR3 DNA sequence: TGTGCCAGCAGTTTGGGGTTACAGGGTCCACGGAGCACAGATACGCAGTATTTT. The variable domain in full, with the rest retrieved from reference TRBV28 and TRBJ2-3, is DVKVTQSSRYLVKRTGEKVFLECVQDMDHENMFWYRQDPGLGLRLIYFSYDVKMKEKGDIPEGYSVSREKKERFSLILESASTNQTSMYLCASSLGLQGPRSTDTQYFGPGTRLTVL.

The V and J genes are TRBV7-2 and TRBJ1-1; 8 bases are a match to TRBD1. Germline V gene sequence: CDR1 SGHTA, CDR2 FQGNSA. The CDR3 runs to 15 residues. With V trimmed by 2 bases and J by 4 bases, 6 bases remained unmatched. The CDR3 sequence: CASSLQQGVTTEAFF. The CDR3 DNA reads as TGTGCCAGCAGCTTACAACAGGGGGTGACCACTGAAGCTTTCTTT.

This clonotype was seen repeatedly, ten times or more. This rearrangement joins TRBV12-3 or TRBV12-4 to TRBJ1-1; D ambiguous. The CDR3 consists of 13 residues. Deletions cut 2 bases from V and 1 base from J, with 5 bases between. The chain's CDR3 is CASSLKGNTEAFF. CDR3 DNA: TGTGCCAGCAGTTTAAAGGGGAACACTGAAGCTTTCTTT.

This clonotype has more than one count but fewer than ten. The J gene is TRBJ2-2, the V gene TRBV24-1; TRBD1 might be the D (6 bases). CDR3 length equals 12 residues. The germline V gene encodes CDR1 KGHDR and CDR2 SFDVKD. V was trimmed by 7 bases and J by 7 bases, leaving 9 bases between them. The CDR3 DNA sequence: TGTGCCACCAGCCCAGGGGTCGGGGAGCTGTTTTTT. It encodes CATSPGVGELFF.

Ten or more counts support this clonotype. The V and J genes are TRBV27 and TRBJ2-5; 7 nucleotides agree with TRBD1. V lost 5 bases and J lost 1; bases outside the gene matches: 4. The CDR3 is 14 residues long. Germline loops: CDR1 MNHEY, CDR2 SMNVEV (reference sequence). The DNA for the CDR3 is TGTGCCAGCAGTCGGGACAGTACCCAAGAGACCCAGTACTTC. Protein product: CASSRDSTQETQYF.

This sequence joins TRBV6-1 and TRBJ2-5, with 9 bases matching TRBD2. Trimming took 6 bases from V and 2 from J; bases not matched to a gene: 7. In germline, CDR1 is MNHNS, CDR2 SASEGT. This CDR3 is built from 15 residues. Here the CDR3 DNA reads TGTGCCAGCAGCCCCGTACTAGCGGGTCAAGAGACCCAGTACTTC. Amino acids: CASSPVLAGQETQYF.

This clonotype was observed a few times. CDR3 nucleotide sequence: TGTGCCAGTACCCCCCCTGGCGGGAGGCCAAATGAGCAGTTCTTC. It translates to CASTPPGGRPNEQFF. The V gene is TRBV19, the J gene TRBJ2-1; 8 bases are a match to TRBD2. CDR1 is LNHDA and CDR2 is SQIVND in the germline V gene (reference sequence). CDR3 length: 15 amino acids. The ends lost 7 bases at V and 7 bases at J; junction bases unmatched: 12. The variable domain in full, completed from reference TRBV19 and TRBJ2-1, reads DGGITQSPKYLFRKEGQNVTLSCEQNLNHDAMYWYRQDPGQGLRLIYYSQIVNDFQKGDIAEGYSVSREKKESFPLTVTSAQKNPTAFYLCASTPPGGRPNEQFFGPGTRLTVL.

This clonotype was detected many times. V usage is TRBV11-2 and J usage is TRBJ1-1; D not resolved. In germline, CDR1 is SGHAT, CDR2 FQNNGV. The CDR3 has 13 residues. V lost 2 bases to trimming and J lost 4 bases, with 8 bases between them. In DNA, the CDR3 is TGTGCCAGCAGCTTAACCGGTGCCACTGAAGCTTTCTTT. It is translated as CASSLTGATEAFF.

This clonotype was counted only a few times. This chain connects TRBV7-8 to TRBJ2-2, with 7 nucleotides matching TRBD2. Per germline, CDR1 SGHVS and CDR2 FQNEAQ. The CDR3 is 16 residues long. J was trimmed by 5 bases and V by 7 bases; bases with no gene match: 13. The CDR3 loop reads CASTSGTTGRTGELFF. As DNA, the CDR3 is TGTGCCAGCACCTCGGGGACTACCGGGCGTACCGGGGAGCTGTTTTTT.

This clonotype occurred a few times. The J gene is TRBJ2-1, the V gene TRBV18; possibly TRBD1 or TRBD2 for D (5 bases each). CDR3 size: 14 residues. V was cut by 6 bases and J by 5 bases, with 14 bases left in between. Germline-derived CDR1 and CDR2 are KGHSH and LQKENI. DNA for the CDR3: TGTGCCAGCTCGCGGTCCGGGGCCCACAATGAGCAGTTCTTC. Translation: CASSRSGAHNEQFF. The full variable domain, in which reference TRBV18 and TRBJ2-1 provide the parts outside the CDR3, is NAGVMQNPRHLVRRRGQEARLRCSPMKGHSHVYWYRQLPEEGLKFMVYLQKENIIDESGMPKERFSAEFPKEGPSILRIQQVVRGDSAAYFCASSRSGAHNEQFFGPGTRLTVL.

This clonotype turned up a few times. The chain couples TRBV6-8 to TRBJ2-3; no reliable D call. The CDR3 extends over 13 amino acids. V lost 10 bases, J lost 0 bases, and 11 bases lay in between. Looked up from germline, CDR1 is MNHGY and CDR2 is SAAAGT. The CDR3 sequence is CATCRLSTDTQYF. The DNA for the CDR3 is TGTGCCACCTGTAGACTGAGCACAGATACGCAGTATTTT.

V gene TRBV9 combines with J gene TRBJ1-1, with D uncertain. V shed 0 bases and J shed 8 bases, with 8 bases lying between them. This CDR3 comprises 12 residues. Germline CDR1 reads SGDLS; CDR2 reads YYNGEE. The CDR3, as DNA: TGTGCCAGCAGCGTAGAGCTAGGCGAAGCTTTCTTT. It encodes CASSVELGEAFF.

This clonotype has at least ten counts. The rearrangement joins TRBV7-2 to TRBJ2-7, with TRBD2 matching 10 bases. This CDR3 has 17 amino acids. Trimming took 5 bases from V and 3 from J; bases not matched to a gene: 13. Looked up from germline, CDR1 is SGHTA and CDR2 is FQGNSA. CDR3 sequence (DNA): TGTGCCAGCAGCCAATCGACTAGCGGGCTGGGCTACTACGAGCAGTACTTC. This encodes CASSQSTSGLGYYEQYF.

This clonotype was seen many times. The rearrangement links TRBV20-1 to TRBJ2-7, with TRBD2 matching 10 bases. Germline CDR1 reads DFQATT; CDR2 reads SNEGSKA (reference sequence). The junction had 4 bases not matched to a gene; V was cut back by 6 bases and J by 2 bases. The length of the CDR3 is 13 residues. This chain's CDR3 is CSAVAGGAYEQYF. As DNA, the CDR3 is TGCAGTGCCGTAGCGGGAGGAGCCTACGAGCAGTACTTC.

This clonotype was found many times. The chain is built from TRBV6-1 and TRBJ2-4; maybe TRBD2 (6 bases). The length of the CDR3 is 19 residues. Trimming shortened V by 2 bases and J by 1 base, and 21 bases separated the two germline ends. Germline lookup yields CDR1 MNHNS and CDR2 SASEGT. The CDR3 sequence is CASSELALMLVLAKNIQYF. As DNA, the CDR3 is TGTGCCAGCAGTGAACTAGCGTTAATGTTGGTTTTGGCCAAAAACATTCAGTACTTC.

This clonotype was detected a few times. This chain uses TRBV4-2 with TRBJ2-7; D gene unclear. The CDR3 has 14 residues. CDR1 LGHNA and CDR2 YNFKEQ come from the germline V gene. V lost 0 bases to trimming and J lost 6 bases, with 12 bases between them. In DNA form, the CDR3 reads TGTGCCAGCAGCCAAGACCCCGAAGTTGGCGAGCAGTACTTC. Translation: CASSQDPEVGEQYF.

The chain has TRBV20-1 and TRBJ2-7; D not certain. CDR1 and CDR2 (germline): DFQATT, SNEGSKA (reference sequence). Between the trimmed V and J ends, which lost 5 bases and 1 base, there was a span of 12 bases. The CDR3 sequence is 13 residues long. This chain's CDR3 is CSALGGFSYEQYF. CDR3 nucleotide sequence: TGCAGTGCTCTTGGTGGGTTTTCCTACGAGCAGTACTTC.

Turning to this clonotype: Germline is not matched at one junction end, which may reflect a read error. The rearrangement joins TRBV5-1 to TRBJ2-1; possibly TRBD2 for D (5 bases). Germline lookup yields CDR1 SGHRS and CDR2 YFSETQ. The CDR3 has 15 residues. The CDR3 coding sequence is TGCGCCAGCAGCTTGGGGACTTCCTCCTACAATGAGCAGCTCTTC. It codes for CASSLGTSSYNEQLF.

The CDR3 sequence: CASSHDNSNTGELFF. The DNA for the CDR3 is TGTGCCAGCAGTCACGACAATTCGAACACCGGGGAGCTGTTTTTT. The chain uses TRBV25-1 and TRBJ2-2; D gene uncertain. Germline V lookup: CDR1 MGHDK, CDR2 SYGVNS. The CDR3 contains 15 residues. Trimming stripped 5 bases from V and 0 bases from J, with 10 bases between.

This clonotype appeared many times. The chain uses TRBV20-1 and TRBJ2-7; D remains unclear. The CDR3 is made up of 11 amino acids. Trimming shortened V by 3 bases and J by 5 bases, and 8 bases separated the two germline ends. Germline V gives CDR1 DFQATT, CDR2 SNEGSKA (reference sequence). The CDR3 coding sequence is TGCAGTGCTAGTGTGGCTAACGAGCAGTACTTC. Translated: CSASVANEQYF.

In its sample, this clonotype was seen many times. The V call is TRBV11-2, the J call TRBJ2-3; TRBD2 matches at 12 bases. J was trimmed by 6 bases and V by 6 bases; bases with no gene match: 4. The CDR3 totals 14 residues. Germline CDR1 reads SGHAT; CDR2 reads FQNNGV. CDR3 in DNA: TGTGCCAGCAGAAGACTAGCGGGAGTGGATACGCAGTATTTT. Translating it yields CASRRLAGVDTQYF.

This sequence joins TRBV9 and TRBJ1-5; TRBD1 matches 7 bases. The CDR3 is 15 amino acids. J was trimmed by 3 bases and V by 5 bases; bases with no gene match: 8. Germline V gives CDR1 SGDLS, CDR2 YYNGEE. The chain's CDR3 is CASSAQGLLNQPQHF. CDR3 coding DNA: TGTGCCAGCAGTGCACAGGGGTTACTCAATCAGCCCCAGCATTTT.